These 29 T cell receptor beta chains were all obtained from the same sample, sequenced in a study of shared clonotypes between healthy human individuals. Naive CD8 isolation took CD45RO-negative cells positively selected for CCR7 and excluded terminally differentiated effector memory CD45RA+ cells. Here immunoSEQ multiplex PCR was the method, and the copy in TCRdb shows in-frame clones only, minus some. Of 1.5 million to 2.5 million clones listed, approximately 95% are singletons. The sequenced sample consisted of naive CD8+ T cells sorted from blood. These receptors originate from a man between 18 and 35 years old in good health.

The chain uses TRBV9 and TRBJ2-1; 10 bases agree with TRBD2. Germline values: CDR1 SGDLS, CDR2 YYNGEE. J was trimmed by 4 bases and V by 3 bases; bases with no gene match: 10. The CDR3 runs to 17 residues. CDR3 coding DNA: TGTGCCAGCAGCGGACAAAAGGGGACTAGCGTATACAATGAGCAGTTCTTC. Translated, it gives CASSGQKGTSVYNEQFF.

The V call is TRBV7-9, the J call TRBJ2-7, with TRBD2 matching over 9 bases. Germline-derived CDR1 and CDR2 are SEHNR and FQNEAQ (reference sequence). The CDR3 is 13 residues long. Trimming cost V 5 bases and J 3 bases; bases outside gene matches: 2. CDR3: CASSPSGNYEQYF. The CDR3, as DNA: TGTGCCAGCAGCCCTAGCGGGAACTACGAGCAGTACTTC.

The rearrangement joins TRBV6-4 to TRBJ1-6, with TRBD1 identical over 7 bases. The CDR3 totals 15 residues. The junction had 3 bases not matched to a gene; V was cut back by 6 bases and J by 1 base. The germline gives CDR1 MRHNA, CDR2 SNTAGT. CDR3 sequence reads: CASRETGSYNSPLHF. CDR3 coding DNA: TGTGCCAGCAGGGAGACAGGGTCCTATAATTCACCCCTCCACTTT.

CDR3 in DNA: TGTGCCAGCACCGGTGTAACGGGGGGCTACGAGCAGTACTTC. This sequence encodes CASTGVTGGYEQYF. The J gene is TRBJ2-7, the V gene TRBV6-5; 7 nucleotides match TRBD2. The trim removed 7 bases at V and 3 bases at J, leaving 9 bases unmatched. In germline, CDR1 is MNHEY, CDR2 SVGAGI. The CDR3 runs to 14 residues.

V gene TRBV5-5 combines with J gene TRBJ2-5; D possibly corresponds to TRBD1 (6 bases). The V end lost 7 bases, the J end lost 5 bases, and 21 bases lay between the germline ends. Germline CDR1 SGHKS, CDR2 YYEKEE (reference sequence). CDR3 length: 15 amino acids. The CDR3 coding sequence is TGTGCCAGCGCATATTCGACAGGCGTGGCGGAGACCCAGTACTTC. Translating gives CASAYSTGVAETQYF.

Worth noting for this clone: This may stem from a read error, because a much larger clone lies one nucleotide away. The chain combines TRBV11-2 with TRBJ1-2; no firm D call. V gave up 2 bases and J gave up 2 bases, with 0 bases separating them. CDR1 is SGHAT and CDR2 is FQNNGV in the germline V gene. This CDR3 is 11 amino acids long. CDR3 sequence (DNA): TGTGCCAGCAGCTTAAACTATGGCTACACCTTC. This codes for CASSLNYGYTF.

The rearrangement uses TRBV5-5 and TRBJ2-7, with D maybe TRBD2 (5 bases). Trimming shortened V by 4 bases and J by 0 bases, and 14 bases separated the two germline ends. Germline values: CDR1 SGHKS, CDR2 YYEKEE (reference sequence). This CDR3 has 15 amino acids. CDR3 DNA: TGTGCCAGCAGCCTAGGGAGCCAAAGCTCCTACGAGCAGTACTTC. It encodes CASSLGSQSSYEQYF.

The rearrangement uses TRBV10-3 and TRBJ2-7; 7 bases fit TRBD1. Germline V gives CDR1 ENHRY, CDR2 SYGVKD. This CDR3 region has 14 residues. With 4 bases clipped from V and 4 bases from J, the junction kept 7 bases outside the gene matches. The CDR3 DNA sequence: TGTGCCATCAGTGGCACAGGGGATAGGTACGAGCAGTACTTC. Translated: CAISGTGDRYEQYF.

This chain joins TRBV5-5 and TRBJ2-7; TRBD1 matches at 12 bases. The ends lost 4 bases at V and 1 base at J; junction bases unmatched: 9. The germline gives CDR1 SGHKS, CDR2 YYEKEE (reference sequence). CDR3 length: 17 amino acids. The CDR3 bases are TGTGCCAGCAGCGGGGACAGGGGGCGCCTTGGGTCCTACGAGCAGTACTTC. It encodes CASSGDRGRLGSYEQYF.

The CDR3 nucleotides read TGTGCCAGCAGCATTACTAGCGGGTTCACCTACGAGCAGTACTTC. It translates to CASSITSGFTYEQYF. V usage is TRBV5-4 and J usage is TRBJ2-7; 9 nucleotides align to TRBD2. Germline trimming cut 4 bases from V and 2 bases from J; bases unmatched to any gene: 7. Germline V gives CDR1 SGHNT, CDR2 YYREEE (reference sequence). The CDR3 consists of 15 residues. Drawing the rest from reference TRBV5-4 and TRBJ2-7, the complete variable domain is ETGVTQSPTHLIKTRGQQVTLRCSSQSGHNTVSWYQQALGQGPQFIFQYYREEENGRGNFPPRFSGLQFPNYSSELNVNALELDDSALYLCASSITSGFTYEQYFGPGTRLTVT.

The V call is TRBV25-1, the J call TRBJ1-1; D is unresolved. The CDR3 runs 15 residues. Germline loops: CDR1 MGHDK, CDR2 SYGVNS. Trimming shortened V by 4 bases and J by 1 base, and 13 bases separated the two germline ends. CDR3: CASSGILRQNTEAFF. The CDR3 coding sequence is TGTGCCAGCAGTGGTATTTTAAGGCAGAACACTGAAGCTTTCTTT.

Worth noting for this clone: Within the sample, other DNA sequences also encode this same CDR3. This sequence joins TRBV27 and TRBJ2-5, with D unclear. The germline V and J ends were trimmed by 3 bases and 1 base, with 9 bases remaining between them. Germline V gene sequence: CDR1 MNHEY, CDR2 SMNVEV (reference sequence). This CDR3 has 14 amino acids. CDR3 coding DNA: TGTGCCAGCAGTTTTTTCGGCGGCCAAGAGACCCAGTACTTC. Encoded protein: CASSFFGGQETQYF.

The J gene is TRBJ2-2, the V gene TRBV6-1; D ambiguous. Trimming took 8 bases from V and 3 from J, leaving 10 bases between them. Per germline, CDR1 MNHNS and CDR2 SASEGT. This CDR3 contains 13 residues. The DNA of the CDR3 is TGTGCCAGCGACGAGGCTTACACCGGGGAGCTGTTTTTT. Encoded protein: CASDEAYTGELFF.

The chain recombines TRBV6-6 with TRBJ2-3, with D maybe TRBD2 (5 bases). The V gene's germline CDR1 is MNHNY and CDR2 SVGAGI (reference sequence). Trimming removed 2 bases from V and 0 bases from J, with 12 bases in between. The CDR3 contains 16 residues. CDR3 loop: CASSYEIGGSTDTQYF. The CDR3 DNA reads as TGTGCCAGCAGTTACGAAATCGGCGGGAGCACAGATACGCAGTATTTT.

The chain uses TRBV11-1 and TRBJ1-2; 8 nucleotides line up with TRBD1. The CDR3 is made up of 13 amino acids. CDR1 is SGHAT and CDR2 is FQDESV in the germline V gene (reference sequence). The ends lost 5 bases at V and 5 bases at J; junction bases unmatched: 4. The CDR3 protein is CASSPWTGYGYTF. The CDR3, as DNA: TGTGCCAGCAGCCCCTGGACAGGGTATGGCTACACCTTC.

A single count supports this clone. The chain employs TRBV2 and TRBJ2-5; a possible D gene is TRBD2 (5 bases). From germline, CDR1 is SNHLY and CDR2 FYNNEI. V lost 6 bases and J lost 5, with 10 bases in between. The CDR3 runs 12 residues. This CDR3 is CASSGVSETQYF. CDR3 in DNA: TGTGCCAGCAGCGGGGTTTCGGAGACCCAGTACTTC.

The J gene is TRBJ2-5, the V gene TRBV7-8, with D uncertain. CDR1 and CDR2 from the germline V gene are SGHVS and FQNEAQ. Trimming took 0 bases from V and 4 from J, leaving 3 bases between them. The CDR3 covers 12 residues. The CDR3 loop is CASSLATETQYF. The CDR3, as DNA: TGTGCCAGCAGCTTAGCTACAGAGACCCAGTACTTC.

V and J are TRBV19 and TRBJ2-4; D might be TRBD2 (6 bases). Between the trimmed V and J ends, which lost 5 bases and 0 bases, there was a span of 17 bases. This CDR3 comprises 17 residues. Germline V gene lookup returns CDR1 LNHDA and CDR2 SQIVND (reference sequence). CDR3 amino acids: CASSEEMEGLAKNIQYF. The DNA for the CDR3 is TGTGCCAGTAGTGAGGAGATGGAGGGGCTAGCCAAAAACATTCAGTACTTC.

This rearrangement joins TRBV2 to TRBJ1-2; TRBD1 is a possible D gene (6 bases). V dropped 6 bases and J dropped 5 bases, with 16 bases sitting between them. Germline V gene data show CDR1 as SNHLY and CDR2 as FYNNEI. The CDR3 covers 14 residues. CDR3 DNA sequence: TGTGCCAGCAGGGCTATTGGACAGCTATATGGCTACACCTTC. This translates into CASRAIGQLYGYTF.

This clone has just one count. The V and J genes are TRBV7-9 and TRBJ2-5; TRBD1 aligns across 10 bases. The CDR3 length is 15 residues. Germline loops: CDR1 SEHNR, CDR2 FQNEAQ (reference sequence). Trimming at V came to 4 bases and at J to 5 bases, leaving 7 bases not matched to a gene. CDR3: CASSYGTGVGETQYF. CDR3 DNA: TGTGCCAGCAGCTACGGGACAGGGGTGGGGGAGACCCAGTACTTC.

This clone was counted once. The CDR3 region is CAWTPATEAFF. CDR3 coding DNA: TGTGCCTGGACTCCGGCCACTGAAGCTTTCTTT. The chain employs TRBV30 and TRBJ1-1; D is ambiguous. The germline CDR1 and CDR2 sequences are GTSNPN and SVGIG (reference sequence). This CDR3 spans 11 amino acids. V lost 4 bases and J lost 4, with 7 bases in between.

The V and J genes are TRBV7-9 and TRBJ1-4; a possible D gene is TRBD1 (5 bases). Per germline, CDR1 SEHNR and CDR2 FQNEAQ (reference sequence). V dropped 4 bases and J dropped 7 bases, with 16 bases sitting between them. The CDR3 runs to 15 residues. CDR3 residues: CASSSTASELEKLFF. Written as DNA, the CDR3 is TGTGCCAGCAGCTCGACAGCGTCCGAGCTTGAAAAACTGTTTTTT.

The chain recombines TRBV5-6 with TRBJ2-3; D is unresolved. Trimming shortened V by 1 base and J by 2 bases, and 8 bases separated the two germline ends. CDR3 length: 14 residues. Per germline, CDR1 SGHDT and CDR2 YYEEEE. The CDR3 is CASSLNRFTDTQYF. The CDR3 DNA reads TGTGCCAGCAGCTTGAACAGATTCACAGATACGCAGTATTTT.

A remark on this clone: Other DNA sequences in this sample translate to the same CDR3. The CDR3 protein is CASSLMGDEQFF. CDR3 coding DNA: TGTGCCAGCAGCTTAATGGGGGATGAGCAGTTCTTC. The J gene is TRBJ2-1, the V gene TRBV7-9; D is perhaps TRBD1 or TRBD2 (5 bases each). The V end lost 2 bases, the J end lost 8 bases, and 7 bases lay between the germline ends. The CDR3 is made up of 12 amino acids. Per the germline V gene, CDR1 is SEHNR and CDR2 is FQNEAQ (reference sequence).

The chain uses TRBV6-1 and TRBJ2-7, with D tentatively TRBD1 or TRBD2 (5 bases each). Germline values: CDR1 MNHNS, CDR2 SASEGT. The CDR3 runs 16 residues. V was trimmed by 4 bases and J by 2 bases, leaving 18 bases between them. CDR3: CASSGGRFGTAYEQYF. In nucleotides, the CDR3 is TGTGCCAGCAGTGGGGGCAGATTCGGGACGGCCTACGAGCAGTACTTC.

The rearrangement uses TRBV5-4 and TRBJ2-7, with TRBD2 as a possible D gene (6 bases). The ends were cut back, 0 bases at V and 6 bases at J, with 13 bases in the middle. The CDR3 sequence is 14 residues long. Per the germline V gene, CDR1 is SGHNT and CDR2 is YYREEE (reference sequence). The CDR3 protein is CASSLAAGSGEQYF. The CDR3 DNA reads as TGTGCCAGCAGCTTGGCCGCGGGAAGCGGCGAGCAGTACTTC.

This sequence joins TRBV7-6 and TRBJ2-6; 10 nucleotides agree with TRBD1. Germline CDR1 and CDR2: SGHVS and FNYEAQ. This CDR3 is built from 18 residues. The V segment lost 2 bases and the J segment 1 base; nucleotides outside the gene matches: 5. This chain's CDR3 is CASSLFPGQGSGANVLTF. The CDR3 region has the DNA TGTGCCAGCAGCTTATTCCCGGGACAGGGGTCTGGGGCCAACGTCCTGACTTTC.

CDR3 amino acids: CASSLPGTSGIRDMTDTQYF. The CDR3 region has the DNA TGTGCCAGCAGTTTACCTGGGACTAGCGGGATCCGAGATATGACAGATACGCAGTATTTT. This chain uses TRBV28 with TRBJ2-3; the match to TRBD2 covers 13 bases. This CDR3 region has 20 residues. Germline loops: CDR1 MDHEN, CDR2 SYDVKM. With 2 bases clipped from V and 3 bases from J, the junction kept 14 bases outside the gene matches.

Comment on this clone: The junction departs from germline at one end; a sequencing error may be responsible. The rearrangement joins TRBV7-6 to TRBJ2-7; tentative D call: TRBD2 (6 bases). Germline loops: CDR1 SGHVS, CDR2 FNYEAQ. The CDR3 is 15 residues long. For the CDR3, the DNA is TGTGCCAGCAGCCCTCTCGGGGGATGGTCCTCCGAGCAGTACTTC. This codes for CASSPLGGWSSEQYF. Based on the CDR3 plus reference TRBV7-6 and TRBJ2-7, the full variable domain is GAGVSQSPRYKVTKRGQDVALRCDPISGHVSLYWYRQALGQGPEFLTYFNYEAQQDKSGLPNDRFSAERPEGSISTLTIQRTEQRDSAMYRCASSPLGGWSSEQYFGPGTRLTVT.